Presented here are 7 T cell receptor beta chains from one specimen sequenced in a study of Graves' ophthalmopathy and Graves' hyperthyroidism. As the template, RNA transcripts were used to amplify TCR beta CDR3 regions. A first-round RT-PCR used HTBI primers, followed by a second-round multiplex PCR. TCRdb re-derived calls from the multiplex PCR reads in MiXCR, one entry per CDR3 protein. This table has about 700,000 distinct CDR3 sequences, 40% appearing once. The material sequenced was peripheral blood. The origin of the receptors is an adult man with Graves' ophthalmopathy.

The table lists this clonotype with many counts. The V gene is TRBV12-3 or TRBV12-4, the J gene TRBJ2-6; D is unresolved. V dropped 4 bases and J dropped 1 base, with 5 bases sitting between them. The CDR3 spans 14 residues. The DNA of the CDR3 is TGTGCCAGCAGTTCGCAGTCTGGGGCCAACGTCCTGACTTTC. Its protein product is CASSSQSGANVLTF.

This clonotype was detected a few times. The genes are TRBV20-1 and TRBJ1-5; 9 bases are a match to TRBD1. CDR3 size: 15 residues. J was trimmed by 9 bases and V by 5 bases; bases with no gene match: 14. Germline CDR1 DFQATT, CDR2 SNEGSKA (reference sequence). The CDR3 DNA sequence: TGCAGTGCTTCGGAGGACAGGGGTCCAAAGTCGCCCCAGCATTTT. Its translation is CSASEDRGPKSPQHF.

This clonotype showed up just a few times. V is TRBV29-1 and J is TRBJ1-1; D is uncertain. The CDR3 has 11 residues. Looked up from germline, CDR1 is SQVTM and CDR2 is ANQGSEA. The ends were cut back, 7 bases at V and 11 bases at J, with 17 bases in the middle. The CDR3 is CSAEGIPGAFF. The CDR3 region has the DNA TGCAGCGCCGAAGGAATTCCGGGGGCTTTCTTT.

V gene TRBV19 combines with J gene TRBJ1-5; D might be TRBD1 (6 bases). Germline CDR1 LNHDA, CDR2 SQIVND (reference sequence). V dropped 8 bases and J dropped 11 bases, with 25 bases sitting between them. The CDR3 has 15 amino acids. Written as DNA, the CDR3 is TGTGCCAGTGGAGGCAGGGGAGGCAGCTCAGAGACCCAGCATTTT. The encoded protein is CASGGRGGSSETQHF.

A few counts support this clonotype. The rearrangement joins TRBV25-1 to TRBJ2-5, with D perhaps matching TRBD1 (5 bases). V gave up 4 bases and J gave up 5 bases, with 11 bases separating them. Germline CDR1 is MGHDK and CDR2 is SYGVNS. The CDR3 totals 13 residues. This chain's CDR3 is CASSARVWETQYF. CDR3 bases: TGTGCCAGCAGTGCCAGGGTATGGGAGACCCAGTACTTC.

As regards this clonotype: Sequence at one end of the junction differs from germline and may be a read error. The DNA of the CDR3 is TGTGCCAGCACATCAGGGCAGGAGAACACTGAAGCTTTCTTT. Encoded protein: CASTSGQENTEAFF. The chain carries TRBV10-2 and TRBJ1-1, with D possibly being TRBD1 (5 bases). Per germline, CDR1 WSHSY and CDR2 SAAADI. CDR3 length equals 14 residues.

The CDR3 loop is CASGPLGTQYF. CDR3 nucleotides: TGTGCCAGCGGTCCCCTGGGGACCCAGTACTTC. The J gene is TRBJ2-5, the V gene TRBV19; D is undetermined. V gave up 9 bases and J gave up 7 bases, with 12 bases separating them. The CDR3 extends over 11 amino acids. Germline assignment: CDR1 LNHDA and CDR2 SQIVND (reference sequence).